The 3 T cell receptor beta chains in this list originate from one sample, sequenced in a study of CD8 T cells in Susac syndrome. Reverse transcription of about 0.5 to 1 ug RNA was carried out with random hexamers. MiXCR, applied by TCRdb to the immunoSEQ multiplex PCR reads, yields one record per CDR3 protein. The table includes around 130,000 distinct CDR3 sequences, roughly 76% detected once. The sequencing input was CD8+ T cells from PBMCs. These receptors all stem from a human donor with multiple sclerosis.

V gene TRBV13 combines with J gene TRBJ2-1, with TRBD1 matching 9 bases. The CDR3 has 17 amino acids. CDR1 PRHDT and CDR2 FYEKMQ come from the germline V gene (reference sequence). V lost 5 bases and J lost 4; bases outside the gene matches: 12. The CDR3 loop is CASSLQTEGQGYNEQFF. The CDR3, as DNA: TGTGCCAGCAGCCTACAGACCGAGGGACAGGGTTACAATGAGCAGTTCTTC.

The rearrangement uses TRBV7-3 and TRBJ1-2; D gene uncertain. V was clipped by 1 base and J by 0 bases, with 9 bases between them. The germline gives CDR1 SGHTA, CDR2 FQGTGA. The CDR3 length is 15 residues. In DNA form, the CDR3 reads TGTGCCAGCAGCTTAAATGAGGACCCTAACTATGGCTACACCTTC. It specifies CASSLNEDPNYGYTF.

The chain links TRBV6-6 to TRBJ1-1; D gene unclear. The CDR3 covers 13 residues. V was cut by 6 bases and J by 8 bases, with 16 bases left in between. CDR1 MNHNY and CDR2 SVGAGI come from the germline V gene (reference sequence). CDR3: CASSPHAATEAFF. DNA for the CDR3: TGTGCCAGCAGCCCCCACGCGGCAACCGAAGCTTTCTTT.